These 14 T cell receptor beta chains were all obtained from the same sample, sequenced in a study of T-cell memory formation after mild COVID-19. TCRdb reprocessed the 5' RACE reads via MiXCR and lists one record per CDR3 protein. The repertoire holds approximately 580,000 distinct CDR3 sequences, about a fifth seen once, with roughly an eighth in the top ten. What was sequenced was PBMCs or a T cell subset sorted from them (not recorded which). These receptors were obtained from an adult woman who had mild COVID-19 (a few samples of this study predate the infection). Cell type and time point are not known.

This rearrangement joins TRBV7-9 to TRBJ1-2; no clear D. Germline lookup yields CDR1 SEHNR and CDR2 FQNEAQ (reference sequence). The CDR3 is 16 amino acids. Trimming took 1 base from V and 0 from J, leaving 12 bases between them. CDR3 DNA: TGTGCCAGCAGCTTAGAAAGTGGGCTCTCTAACTATGGCTACACCTTC. Protein product: CASSLESGLSNYGYTF. Filled out from reference TRBV7-9 and TRBJ1-2, the complete variable domain reads DTGVSQNPRHKITKRGQNVTFRCDPISEHNRLYWYRQTLGQGPEFLTYFQNEAQLEKSRLLSDRFSAERPKGSFSTLEIQRTEQGDSAMYLCASSLESGLSNYGYTFGSGTRLTVV.

The rearrangement uses TRBV6-1 and TRBJ2-5, with D uncertain. Germline-derived CDR1 and CDR2 are MNHNS and SASEGT. This CDR3 spans 13 amino acids. V was clipped by 5 bases and J by 8 bases, with 15 bases between them. The CDR3 loop reads CASSSGSWGTQYF. CDR3 nucleotides: TGTGCCAGCAGTTCCGGGTCGTGGGGAACCCAGTACTTC.

This clonotype was counted ten times or more. The chain combines TRBV11-2 with TRBJ2-7; TRBD1 matches at 10 bases. Germline assignment: CDR1 SGHAT and CDR2 FQNNGV. This CDR3 is built from 14 residues. Trimming took 3 bases from V and 3 from J; bases not matched to a gene: 2. This chain's CDR3 is CASSFRDRGYEQYF. CDR3 nucleotide sequence: TGTGCCAGCAGCTTCCGGGACAGGGGCTACGAGCAGTACTTC. The full variable domain, completed using reference TRBV11-2 and TRBJ2-7, is EAGVAQSPRYKIIEKRQSVAFWCNPISGHATLYWYQQILGQGPKLLIQFQNNGVVDDSQLPKDRFSAERLKGVDSTLKIQPAKLEDSAVYLCASSFRDRGYEQYFGPGTRLTVT.

The rearrangement links TRBV18 to TRBJ1-4; no clear D. V lost 3 bases, J lost 8 bases, and 10 bases lay in between. Germline V CDR1 and CDR2: KGHSH, LQKENI. The length of the CDR3 is 13 residues. The CDR3: CASSPGLGEKLFF. In nucleotides, the CDR3 is TGTGCCAGCTCACCCGGCCTGGGGGAAAAACTGTTTTTT. The entire variable domain, with the rest obtained from reference TRBV18 and TRBJ1-4, is as follows: NAGVMQNPRHLVRRRGQEARLRCSPMKGHSHVYWYRQLPEEGLKFMVYLQKENIIDESGMPKERFSAEFPKEGPSILRIQQVVRGDSAAYFCASSPGLGEKLFFGSGTQLSVL.

This clonotype was observed many times. At one end the junction does not follow the germline gene, possibly because of a read error. The V gene is TRBV12-3 or TRBV12-4, the J gene TRBJ2-1; D possibly corresponds to TRBD2 (6 bases). This CDR3 has 14 amino acids. CDR3 nucleotide sequence: TGCGCCAGCAGCTTGGGAGGTCCCTACAATGAGCAGTTCTTC. Amino acid sequence: CASSLGGPYNEQFF.

This clonotype was counted a few times. The rearrangement links TRBV7-8 to TRBJ2-7; unclear D gene. CDR1 and CDR2 (germline): SGHVS, FQNEAQ. This CDR3 comprises 12 residues. The V and J ends lost 5 bases and 3 bases respectively, with 8 bases between them. DNA for the CDR3: TGTGCCAGCAGCCCAGAGGTCTACGAGCAGTACTTC. Encoded protein: CASSPEVYEQYF.

The V and J genes are TRBV4-2 and TRBJ2-1, with D unclear. This CDR3 has 13 residues. The germline V gene has CDR1 LGHNA and CDR2 YNFKEQ. V was pared by 1 base and J by 10 bases, with 11 bases between. CDR3 residues: CASSQVTVGEQFF. CDR3 nucleotides: TGTGCCAGCAGCCAAGTGACGGTTGGGGAGCAGTTCTTC.

This chain connects TRBV7-9 to TRBJ2-4; D gene ambiguous. This CDR3 comprises 13 residues. CDR1 SEHNR and CDR2 FQNEAQ come from the germline V gene (reference sequence). The V and J ends lost 0 bases and 3 bases respectively, with 3 bases between them. DNA for the CDR3: TGTGCCAGCAGCTTAGCCGGCAAAAACATTCAGTACTTC. Protein product: CASSLAGKNIQYF.

This chain joins TRBV29-1 and TRBJ2-2, with 7 bases identical to TRBD2. V dropped 4 bases and J dropped 6; count of bases not matched to a gene: 8. The CDR3 spans 14 residues. Germline assignment: CDR1 SQVTM and CDR2 ANQGSEA. The CDR3 spells CSVAGGSGAGELFF. CDR3 nucleotides: TGCAGCGTTGCTGGCGGGAGTGGGGCCGGGGAGCTGTTTTTT.

This clonotype was picked up a small number of times. The chain joins TRBV4-1 to TRBJ2-1; no clear D gene. This CDR3 comprises 15 residues. Germline V gene lookup returns CDR1 MGHRA and CDR2 YSYEKL. Between the trimmed V and J ends, which lost 4 bases and 6 bases, there was a span of 16 bases. CDR3 nucleotide sequence: TGCGCCAGCAGCCTAAGCCGATCAGTGGGCAATGAGCAGTTCTTC. Translating gives CASSLSRSVGNEQFF.

Ten or more counts support this clonotype. The chain joins TRBV7-9 to TRBJ2-7; 8 nucleotides line up with TRBD2. The germline CDR1 and CDR2 sequences are SEHNR and FQNEAQ (reference sequence). The CDR3 spans 16 residues. V lost 5 bases to trimming and J lost 7 bases; unmatched junction nucleotides: 16. CDR3 in DNA: TGTGCCAGCAGCAAAGCCCCGGGACTAGATTTGGGGGAGCAGTACTTC. Its translation is CASSKAPGLDLGEQYF. The full variable domain, in which reference TRBV7-9 and TRBJ2-7 provide the parts outside the CDR3, is DTGVSQNPRHKITKRGQNVTFRCDPISEHNRLYWYRQTLGQGPEFLTYFQNEAQLEKSRLLSDRFSAERPKGSFSTLEIQRTEQGDSAMYLCASSKAPGLDLGEQYFGPGTRLTVT.

This clonotype was observed a few times. The V and J genes are TRBV6-1 and TRBJ2-3; TRBD1 agrees at 7 bases. Germline V gives CDR1 MNHNS, CDR2 SASEGT. Trimming took 6 bases from V and 1 from J; bases not matched to a gene: 7. This CDR3 has 15 amino acids. CDR3 DNA: TGTGCCAGCAGGCGACAGGGAATAGGCACAGATACGCAGTATTTT. Translation: CASRRQGIGTDTQYF.

The table lists this clonotype with a few counts. This CDR3 reads CASRGIKNIQYF. The CDR3 DNA is TGTGCCAGCAGGGGGATTAAAAACATTCAGTACTTC. The chain is built from TRBV6-6 and TRBJ2-4; D is unresolved. Germline CDR1 and CDR2: MNHNY and SVGAGI (reference sequence). The CDR3 contains 12 residues. V shed 6 bases and J shed 4 bases, with 7 bases lying between them.

The V call is TRBV7-9, the J call TRBJ1-2; possible D gene TRBD1, 5 bases. This CDR3 region has 15 residues. The V gene's germline CDR1 is SEHNR and CDR2 FQNEAQ (reference sequence). With 6 bases removed from V and 6 bases from J, the gap between germline ends came to 20 bases. CDR3 residues: CASRSWTRGTDGYTF. DNA of the CDR3: TGTGCCAGCAGGAGCTGGACCCGGGGCACGGATGGCTACACCTTC. The variable domain in full, completed from reference TRBV7-9 and TRBJ1-2, reads DTGVSQNPRHKITKRGQNVTFRCDPISEHNRLYWYRQTLGQGPEFLTYFQNEAQLEKSRLLSDRFSAERPKGSFSTLEIQRTEQGDSAMYLCASRSWTRGTDGYTFGSGTRLTVV.